The next 4 T cell receptor beta chains were all read from a single sample in a study of spatial heterogeneity in lung cancer. Study observations and caveats: Tumoral mutation counts were tracked by counts of expanded intratumoral alpha and beta TCRs.

Time point denoted: sample taken at primary tumor resection. These TCRs are of unknown antigen specificity. TCRdb independently ran MiXCR on the 5' RACE reads; one entry per CDR3 protein. Of roughly 18,000 distinct CDR3 sequences listed, more than 9% were seen once; the top ten hold roughly 21%. Specimen: lung tumor tissue, collected at surgery. Receptor source: a female donor with early-stage non-small cell lung cancer.

This clonotype was seen more than once but under ten times. Found in a library prepared for alpha chains, this beta chain is an off-target read, and its abundance has little meaning. The chain combines TRBV20-1 with TRBJ1-1, with D unresolved. V lost 0 bases and J lost 10, with 15 bases in between. This CDR3 has 13 amino acids. CDR1 and CDR2 (germline): DFQATT, SNEGSKA (reference sequence). In nucleotides, the CDR3 is TGCAGTGCTAGAGATCGAGTTGACGACGTAGCTTTCTTT. This gives the protein CSARDRVDDVAFF.

By its share, this clonotype is medium-sized. As an off-target read in a library built for alpha chains, this beta chain has a frequency of little significance. The chain joins TRBV6-1 to TRBJ1-1; D is undetermined. The CDR3 is 17 amino acids. Trimming shortened V by 2 bases and J by 1 base, and 17 bases separated the two germline ends. The germline V gene has CDR1 MNHNS and CDR2 SASEGT. The CDR3: CASSESPQQVPNTEAFF. The CDR3 nucleotides are TGTGCCAGCAGTGAATCACCCCAGCAGGTACCGAACACTGAAGCTTTCTTT.

This clonotype was recorded at least ten times. Because this beta chain is a stray read in a library intended to capture alpha chains, its abundance should not be given much weight. J is TRBJ2-3 and V is TRBV9; TRBD2 agrees at 10 bases. Germline loops: CDR1 SGDLS, CDR2 YYNGEE. V lost 0 bases to trimming and J lost 4 bases; unmatched junction nucleotides: 11. There are 18 residues in the CDR3. Here the CDR3 reads CASSVATKASGGPDTQYF. In DNA, the CDR3 is TGTGCCAGCAGCGTAGCTACCAAGGCTAGCGGGGGCCCAGATACGCAGTATTTT.

This clonotype was detected ten times or more. This beta chain is a stray sequence in a library constructed for alpha chains; its clone size is not meaningful. The chain joins TRBV14 to TRBJ2-3, with TRBD2 matching 9 bases. V shed 5 bases, J shed 5 bases, and the junction held 11 bases outside the gene matches. The CDR3 is 16 residues long. CDR1 SGHDN and CDR2 FVKESK come from the germline V gene. Here the CDR3 reads CASSERIRTSVDTQYF. DNA for the CDR3: TGTGCCAGCAGCGAACGAATTAGGACTAGCGTAGATACGCAGTATTTT.